Presented here are 31 T cell receptor beta chains from one specimen sequenced in a study of blood T cell repertoires in COVID-19. Profiling relied on immunoSEQ multiplex PCR, and the TCRdb table lists in-frame clones only, not all of them. The data show 70,000 or so clones, about 68% seen once. The material sequenced was peripheral blood. These receptors were obtained from a woman in her 70s with acute or convalescent COVID-19.

The chain couples TRBV6-5 to TRBJ2-2; 8 nucleotides align to TRBD1. This CDR3 is 16 amino acids long. Germline V gene lookup returns CDR1 MNHEY and CDR2 SVGAGI. With V trimmed by 2 bases and J by 5 bases, 7 bases remained unmatched. The CDR3 region has the DNA TGTGCCAGCAGTTACCGTTGGCAGGGGGCAACCGGGGAGCTGTTTTTT. It is translated as CASSYRWQGATGELFF.

The chain carries TRBV10-3 and TRBJ1-2; the match to TRBD1 covers 12 bases. The V segment lost 0 bases and the J segment 8 bases; nucleotides outside the gene matches: 4. The CDR3 has 15 amino acids. Germline CDR1 reads ENHRY; CDR2 reads SYGVKD. The CDR3 is CAISESIGTGGGYTF. The CDR3 bases are TGTGCCATCAGTGAGTCGATAGGGACAGGGGGCGGCTACACCTTC.

The chain is built from TRBV27 and TRBJ1-6; the D gene is possibly TRBD1 (6 bases). V was pared by 1 base and J by 10 bases, with 14 bases between. CDR1 and CDR2 (germline): MNHEY, SMNVEV (reference sequence). The CDR3 length is 15 residues. The CDR3 spells CASSLYYRVGSPLHF. Written as DNA, the CDR3 is TGTGCCAGCAGTTTATATTACAGGGTCGGGTCACCCCTCCACTTT.

The chain carries TRBV7-8 and TRBJ2-5; a possible D gene is TRBD2 (5 bases). The CDR3 is made up of 15 amino acids. Germline CDR1 SGHVS, CDR2 FQNEAQ. V was clipped by 5 bases and J by 2 bases, with 15 bases between them. CDR3 protein: CASSESLGLQETQYF. For the CDR3, the DNA is TGTGCCAGCAGCGAAAGTCTCGGACTGCAAGAGACCCAGTACTTC.

This clone appeared a single time. This chain connects TRBV9 to TRBJ2-1, with D perhaps TRBD1 (6 bases). Germline V gene sequence: CDR1 SGDLS, CDR2 YYNGEE. V lost 3 bases, J lost 0 bases, and 10 bases lay in between. The CDR3 is 15 residues long. The CDR3 DNA reads as TGTGCCAGCAGCGGAATGACAGGCTCCTACAATGAGCAGTTCTTC. As protein: CASSGMTGSYNEQFF.

The chain couples TRBV6-5 to TRBJ1-5; no reliable D call. Germline-derived CDR1 and CDR2 are MNHEY and SVGAGI. CDR3 length: 14 residues. The V end was cut by 8 bases, the J end by 0 bases, with 11 bases between. The CDR3 nucleotides read TGTGCCAGCGACTTTGGCAATAGCAATCAGCCCCAGCATTTT. This gives the protein CASDFGNSNQPQHF.

The V gene is TRBV21-1, the J gene TRBJ2-7; the listed D gene, TRBD2, was not tested against the DNA. TRBV21-1 represents a pseudogene. The CDR3 has 10 residues. CDR3 protein: CASLNYEQYF. The CDR3 DNA is TGTGCCAGTCTAAACTACGAGCAGTACTTC.

The genes are TRBV11-3 and TRBJ1-5, with D possibly TRBD1 on 5 matching bases. The CDR3 is made up of 16 amino acids. V shed 7 bases and J shed 2 bases, with 18 bases lying between them. Germline values: CDR1 SGHNT, CDR2 YENEEA. The CDR3 DNA follows: TGTGCCAGCACCCGAAAAGGCAGGGTAGGCAATCAGCCCCAGCATTTT. Amino acid sequence: CASTRKGRVGNQPQHF.

The rearrangement links TRBV28 to TRBJ2-7, with a tentative D call TRBD2 (6 bases). Per the germline V gene, CDR1 is MDHEN and CDR2 is SYDVKM. Trimming pared 5 bases from V and 0 bases from J, leaving 20 bases between. CDR3 length: 17 residues. The CDR3 spells CASSGLGGTLSSYEQYF. CDR3 DNA: TGTGCCAGCAGTGGCTTGGGCGGGACCTTGAGCTCCTACGAGCAGTACTTC. Full variable domain (remainder filled in from reference TRBV28 and TRBJ2-7): DVKVTQSSRYLVKRTGEKVFLECVQDMDHENMFWYRQDPGLGLRLIYFSYDVKMKEKGDIPEGYSVSREKKERFSLILESASTNQTSMYLCASSGLGGTLSSYEQYFGPGTRLTVT.

This clone was found a few times. This sequence joins TRBV20-1 and TRBJ1-2, with unresolved D. CDR3 size: 11 residues. Trimming stripped 1 base from V and 8 bases from J, with 8 bases between. Germline CDR1 and CDR2: DFQATT and SNEGSKA (reference sequence). CDR3 amino acids: CSARVTVGYTF. In DNA form, the CDR3 reads TGCAGTGCTAGAGTAACGGTCGGCTACACCTTC.

V gene TRBV5-1 combines with J gene TRBJ2-5; D possibly corresponds to TRBD1 (7 bases). Germline CDR1 and CDR2: SGHRS and YFSETQ. The CDR3 contains 18 residues. The ends were cut back, 3 bases at V and 0 bases at J, with 21 bases in the middle. The CDR3, as DNA: TGCGCCAGCAGCTATCAGGGGGGCAGGAACAACTACCAAGAGACCCAGTACTTC. The encoded protein is CASSYQGGRNNYQETQYF.

This chain uses TRBV9 with TRBJ1-4, with TRBD1 as a possible D gene (5 bases). This CDR3 spans 14 amino acids. CDR1 is SGDLS and CDR2 is YYNGEE in the germline V gene. V lost 3 bases and J 4 bases, leaving 10 bases between the germline ends. CDR3 bases: TGTGCCAGCAGCGAGACAGATTTTAATGAAAAACTGTTTTTT. It specifies CASSETDFNEKLFF.

V gene TRBV2 combines with J gene TRBJ2-1; 12 nucleotides agree with TRBD2. Trimming cost V 5 bases and J 6 bases; bases outside gene matches: 5. CDR3 size: 15 residues. Looked up from germline, CDR1 is SNHLY and CDR2 is FYNNEI. For the CDR3, the DNA is TGTGCCAGCAGTCGACTAGCGGGAGTGGGCAATGAGCAGTTCTTC. It translates to CASSRLAGVGNEQFF. The full variable domain, in which reference TRBV2 and TRBJ2-1 provide the parts outside the CDR3, is EPEVTQTPSHQVTQMGQEVILRCVPISNHLYFYWYRQILGQKVEFLVSFYNNEISEKSEIFDDQFSVERPDGSNFTLKIRSTKLEDSAMYFCASSRLAGVGNEQFFGPGTRLTVL.

Written as DNA, the CDR3 is TGTGCCAGCAGTCTCGATCGGGTTAGGGCGGGAAATTCACCCCTCCACTTT. Its protein product is CASSLDRVRAGNSPLHF. V usage is TRBV6-6 and J usage is TRBJ1-6; no firm D call. In germline, CDR1 is MNHNY, CDR2 SVGAGI (reference sequence). Trimming took off 5 bases at V and 7 bases at J, with 21 bases between the two ends. The CDR3 is 17 residues long.

V usage is TRBV9 and J usage is TRBJ2-3; TRBD2 aligns across 13 bases. Germline trimming cut 2 bases from V and 5 bases from J; bases unmatched to any gene: 5. From germline, CDR1 is SGDLS and CDR2 YYNGEE. The CDR3 runs to 16 residues. The CDR3 spells CASSVGTSGTVDTQYF. CDR3 sequence (DNA): TGTGCCAGCAGCGTGGGGACTAGCGGGACCGTAGATACGCAGTATTTT.

This clone has only one observation. The chain employs TRBV7-2 and TRBJ2-5; possible D gene TRBD1, 6 bases. The CDR3 has 13 residues. Germline loops: CDR1 SGHTA, CDR2 FQGNSA. Trimming cost V 2 bases and J 5 bases, with 9 bases left between them. CDR3 DNA: TGTGCCAGCAGCTTAACTCAGGGGGAGACCCAGTACTTC. It yields the protein CASSLTQGETQYF.

The chain carries TRBV3-1 (or the pseudogene TRBV3-2) and TRBJ1-1; D perhaps matches TRBD1 (6 bases). Looked up from germline, CDR1 is LGHDT and CDR2 is YNNKEL (reference sequence). This CDR3 contains 11 residues. Deletions cut 5 bases from V and 11 bases from J, with 12 bases between. For the CDR3, the DNA is TGTGCCAGCAGCAAGGGAAGGGGGGCTTTCTTT. Its protein is CASSKGRGAFF.

The genes are TRBV28 and TRBJ2-7; D possibly corresponds to TRBD1 (5 bases). V was trimmed by 3 bases and J by 3 bases, leaving 12 bases between them. CDR3 length: 14 amino acids. Germline loops: CDR1 MDHEN, CDR2 SYDVKM. CDR3 DNA sequence: TGTGCCAGCAGTTTCCAGGGCAGGGACTACGAGCAGTACTTC. Translating gives CASSFQGRDYEQYF.

V gene TRBV5-1 combines with J gene TRBJ1-3; a weak D match, TRBD1 (6 bases). V was clipped by 2 bases and J by 4 bases, with 13 bases between them. The V gene's germline CDR1 is SGHRS and CDR2 YFSETQ. The CDR3 has 15 amino acids. The CDR3: CASSFNREGGNTIYF. Here the CDR3 DNA reads TGCGCCAGCAGCTTTAACAGGGAGGGAGGAAACACCATATATTTT.

This chain uses TRBV10-3 with TRBJ1-3, with 11 bases fitting TRBD1. The V segment lost 4 bases and the J segment 0 bases; nucleotides outside the gene matches: 8. This CDR3 has 18 amino acids. Germline V lookup: CDR1 ENHRY, CDR2 SYGVKD. The CDR3 spells CAISARTGGFSSGNTIYF. For the CDR3, the DNA is TGTGCCATCAGTGCCCGGACAGGGGGCTTTAGCTCTGGAAACACCATATATTTT.

The chain's CDR3 is CASSERGTKGSNQPQHF. The CDR3 DNA follows: TGTGCCAGCAGTGAAAGGGGGACCAAAGGGAGCAATCAGCCCCAGCATTTT. J is TRBJ1-5 and V is TRBV2; D is possibly TRBD1 (6 bases). Trimming cost V 2 bases and J 1 base, with 15 bases left between them. Germline CDR1 is SNHLY and CDR2 is FYNNEI. CDR3 length: 17 amino acids.

V is TRBV2 and J is TRBJ1-1, with 11 nucleotides matching TRBD1. V shed 7 bases, J shed 4 bases, and the junction held 5 bases outside the gene matches. This CDR3 spans 14 amino acids. Looked up from germline, CDR1 is SNHLY and CDR2 is FYNNEI. The CDR3 sequence is CASNQGQGATEAFF. The CDR3 DNA is TGTGCCAGCAACCAAGGACAGGGGGCCACTGAAGCTTTCTTT.

The V and J genes are TRBV5-5 and TRBJ2-5, with TRBD2 identical over 15 bases. Germline assignment: CDR1 SGHKS and CDR2 YYEKEE (reference sequence). The CDR3 is 14 amino acids. Trimming removed 7 bases from V and 5 bases from J; junction bases left unmatched: 3. The CDR3 sequence is CASRTSGRGETQYF. CDR3 DNA: TGTGCCAGCCGGACTAGCGGGAGGGGTGAGACCCAGTACTTC.

This chain joins TRBV27 and TRBJ1-5; 11 nucleotides match TRBD1. This CDR3 has 19 amino acids. Germline V gene lookup returns CDR1 MNHEY and CDR2 SMNVEV (reference sequence). V was pared by 5 bases and J by 1 base, with 13 bases of the junction left unmatched. CDR3 sequence reads: CASSPGLGQGAVSNQPQHF. The CDR3 bases are TGTGCCAGCAGTCCGGGGCTTGGACAGGGGGCGGTGAGCAATCAGCCCCAGCATTTT.

The chain is built from TRBV30 and TRBJ1-5; 9 nucleotides line up with TRBD1. V lost 3 bases and J lost 3; bases outside the gene matches: 9. This CDR3 comprises 16 residues. Germline values: CDR1 GTSNPN, CDR2 SVGIG (reference sequence). The CDR3 DNA sequence: TGTGCCTGGAGCGCCAAAGGACAGGGGATCAATCAGCCCCAGCATTTT. It is translated as CAWSAKGQGINQPQHF.

The V call is TRBV28, the J call TRBJ2-2, with 14 bases identical to TRBD2. The CDR3 length is 19 residues. The ends lost 5 bases at V and 2 bases at J; junction bases unmatched: 10. Germline V CDR1 and CDR2: MDHEN, SYDVKM. The CDR3 reads CASSIPGGTSGRNTGELFF. The CDR3 coding sequence is TGTGCCAGCAGTATACCGGGCGGGACTAGCGGGAGAAACACCGGGGAGCTGTTTTTT. The complete variable domain, with remaining parts taken from reference TRBV28 and TRBJ2-2, reads DVKVTQSSRYLVKRTGEKVFLECVQDMDHENMFWYRQDPGLGLRLIYFSYDVKMKEKGDIPEGYSVSREKKERFSLILESASTNQTSMYLCASSIPGGTSGRNTGELFFGEGSRLTVL.

The J gene is TRBJ2-5, the V gene TRBV30; D is perhaps TRBD2 (6 bases). CDR3 size: 14 residues. The V gene lost 1 base and the J gene lost 5 bases, with 14 bases spanning the gap. Germline CDR1 GTSNPN, CDR2 SVGIG (reference sequence). The CDR3 sequence is CAWSAWGVRETQYF. CDR3 in DNA: TGTGCCTGGAGTGCGTGGGGGGTTAGGGAGACCCAGTACTTC.

The CDR3: CASTARQGIVSPLHF. The CDR3 DNA is TGTGCCAGTACAGCGAGACAGGGGATCGTTTCACCCCTCCACTTT. The chain couples TRBV19 to TRBJ1-6; 8 bases line up with TRBD1. Trimming removed 7 bases from V and 9 bases from J; junction bases left unmatched: 11. This CDR3 contains 15 residues. Germline V gene lookup returns CDR1 LNHDA and CDR2 SQIVND (reference sequence).

This chain joins TRBV19 and TRBJ2-5; TRBD2 aligns across 12 bases. This CDR3 contains 16 residues. Per the germline V gene, CDR1 is LNHDA and CDR2 is SQIVND (reference sequence). The V gene end was trimmed by 4 bases and the J gene end by 2 bases; junction bases not matched to a gene: 5. The CDR3 DNA reads as TGTGCCAGTAGTACCACTAGCGGGAGGCCTCAAGAGACCCAGTACTTC. Translation: CASSTTSGRPQETQYF.

The V gene is TRBV10-2, the J gene TRBJ1-6; 7 nucleotides align to TRBD1. The germline V gene has CDR1 WSHSY and CDR2 SAAADI. V shed 8 bases, J shed 7 bases, and the junction held 5 bases outside the gene matches. This CDR3 has 13 amino acids. The CDR3 coding sequence is TGCGCCAGCGCCGGCAGGGGGAATTCACCCCTCCACTTT. Protein product: CASAGRGNSPLHF.

The chain recombines TRBV19 with TRBJ1-1; the D is unclear. V lost 7 bases and J 4 bases, leaving 16 bases between the germline ends. Germline values: CDR1 LNHDA, CDR2 SQIVND (reference sequence). CDR3 length: 14 amino acids. DNA of the CDR3: TGTGCCAGTAAGGCTGGCGGTCCGTCCACTGAAGCTTTCTTT. This translates into CASKAGGPSTEAFF.